Sequencing of this T cell receptor (beta chain) was carried out in a study of CXCR3 chemokines and chemotherapy response in bladder cancer. Note on this clonotype: A far larger clone is one nucleotide away, so this likely arose from a read error.

The germline V gene encodes CDR1 ENHRY and CDR2 SYGVKD. The V end lost 6 bases, the J end lost 8 bases, and 14 bases lay between the germline ends. There are 13 residues in the CDR3. Via MiXCR, TCRdb re-called the PCR reads, giving one row per CDR3 protein. The sample has some 3,000 distinct CDR3 sequences; roughly a quarter are singletons. Sampling was done from a patient whose treatment included neoadjuvant chemotherapy. The chain couples TRBV10-3 to TRBJ2-1; D may be TRBD1 or TRBD2 (6 bases each). This TCR derives from a human donor with bladder cancer that did not respond to neoadjuvant chemotherapy. The CDR3 DNA sequence: TGTGCCATCAGCCACCTGGGGGGCGATGAGCAGTTCTTC. Translated: CAISHLGGDEQFF.